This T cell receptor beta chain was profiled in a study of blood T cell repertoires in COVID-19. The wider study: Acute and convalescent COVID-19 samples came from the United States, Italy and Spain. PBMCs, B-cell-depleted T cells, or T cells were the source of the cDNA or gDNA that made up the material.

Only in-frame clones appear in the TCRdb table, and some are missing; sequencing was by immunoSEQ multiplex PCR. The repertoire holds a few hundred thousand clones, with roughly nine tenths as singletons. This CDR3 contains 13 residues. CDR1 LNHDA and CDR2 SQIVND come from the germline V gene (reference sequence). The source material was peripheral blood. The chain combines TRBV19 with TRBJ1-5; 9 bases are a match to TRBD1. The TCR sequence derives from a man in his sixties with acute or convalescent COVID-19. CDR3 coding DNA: TGTGCAACCTCCCGGGACAGGGTTCAGCCCCAGCATTTT. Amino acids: CATSRDRVQPQHF.